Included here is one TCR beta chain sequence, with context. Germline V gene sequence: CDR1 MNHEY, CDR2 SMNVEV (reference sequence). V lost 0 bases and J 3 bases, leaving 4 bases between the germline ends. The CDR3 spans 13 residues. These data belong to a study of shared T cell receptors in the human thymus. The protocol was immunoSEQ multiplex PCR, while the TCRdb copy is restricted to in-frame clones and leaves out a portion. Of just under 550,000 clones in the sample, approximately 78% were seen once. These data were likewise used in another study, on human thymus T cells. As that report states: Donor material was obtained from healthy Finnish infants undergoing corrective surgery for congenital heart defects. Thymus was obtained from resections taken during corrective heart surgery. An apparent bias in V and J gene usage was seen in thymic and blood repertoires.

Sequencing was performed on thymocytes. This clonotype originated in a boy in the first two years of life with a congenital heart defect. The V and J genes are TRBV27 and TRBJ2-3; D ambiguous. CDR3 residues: CASSLSLTDTQYF. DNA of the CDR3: TGTGCCAGCAGTTTATCCCTAACAGATACGCAGTATTTT.